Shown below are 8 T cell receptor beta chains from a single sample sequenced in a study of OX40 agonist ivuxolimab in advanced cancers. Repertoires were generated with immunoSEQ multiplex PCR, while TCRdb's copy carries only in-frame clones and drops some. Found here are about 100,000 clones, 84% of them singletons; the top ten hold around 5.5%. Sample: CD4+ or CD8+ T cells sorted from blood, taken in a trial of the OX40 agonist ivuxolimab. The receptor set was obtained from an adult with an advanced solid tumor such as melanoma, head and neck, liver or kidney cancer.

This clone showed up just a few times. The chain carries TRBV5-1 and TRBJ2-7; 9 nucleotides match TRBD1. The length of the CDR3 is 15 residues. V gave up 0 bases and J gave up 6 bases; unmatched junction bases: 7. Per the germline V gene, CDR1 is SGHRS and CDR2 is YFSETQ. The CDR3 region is CASSLGWTGDFEQYF. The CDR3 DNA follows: TGCGCCAGCAGCTTGGGGTGGACAGGGGATTTCGAGCAGTACTTC. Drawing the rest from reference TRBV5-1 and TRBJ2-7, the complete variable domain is KAGVTQTPRYLIKTRGQQVTLSCSPISGHRSVSWYQQTPGQGLQFLFEYFSETQRNKGNFPGRFSGRQFSNSRSEMNVSTLELGDSALYLCASSLGWTGDFEQYFGPGTRLTVT.

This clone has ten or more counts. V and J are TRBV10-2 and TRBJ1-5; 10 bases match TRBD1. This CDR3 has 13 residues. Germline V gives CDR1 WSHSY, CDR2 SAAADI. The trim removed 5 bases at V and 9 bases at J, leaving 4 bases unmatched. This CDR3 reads CASSPGQGLPQHF. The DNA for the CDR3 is TGCGCCAGCAGTCCGGGACAGGGGTTGCCCCAGCATTTT.

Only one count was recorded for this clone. The CDR3: CASSPGQATYEQYF. The CDR3 nucleotides read TGTGCCAGCAGCCCCGGGCAGGCTACCTACGAGCAGTACTTC. J is TRBJ2-7 and V is TRBV9; D unresolved. The CDR3 covers 14 residues. Germline assignment: CDR1 SGDLS and CDR2 YYNGEE. V was shortened by 4 bases and J by 2 bases, with 13 bases between the two germline ends.

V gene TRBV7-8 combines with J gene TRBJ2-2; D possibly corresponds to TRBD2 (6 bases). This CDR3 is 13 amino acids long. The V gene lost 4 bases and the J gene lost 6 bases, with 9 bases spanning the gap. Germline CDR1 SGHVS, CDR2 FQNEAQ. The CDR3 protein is CASSSGGAGELFF. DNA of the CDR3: TGTGCCAGCAGCTCAGGCGGGGCCGGGGAGCTGTTTTTT.

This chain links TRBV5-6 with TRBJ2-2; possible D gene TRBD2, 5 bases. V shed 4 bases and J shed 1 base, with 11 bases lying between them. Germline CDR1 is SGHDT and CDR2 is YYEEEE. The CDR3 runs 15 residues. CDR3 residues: CASSPDFLNTGELFF. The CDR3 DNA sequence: TGTGCCAGCAGCCCGGACTTCTTGAACACCGGGGAGCTGTTTTTT.

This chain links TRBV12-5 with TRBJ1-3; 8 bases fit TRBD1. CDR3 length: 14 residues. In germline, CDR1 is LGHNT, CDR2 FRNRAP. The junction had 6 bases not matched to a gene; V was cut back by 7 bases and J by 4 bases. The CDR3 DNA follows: TGTGCTAGTGCCGCAGGGGGCTTCGGAAACACCATATATTTT. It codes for CASAAGGFGNTIYF.

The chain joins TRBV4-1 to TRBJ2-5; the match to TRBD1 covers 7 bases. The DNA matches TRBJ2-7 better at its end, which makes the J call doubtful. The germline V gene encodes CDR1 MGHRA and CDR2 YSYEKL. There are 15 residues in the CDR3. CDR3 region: CASSRNTGATYEQYF. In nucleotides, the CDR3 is TGCGCCAGCAGCCGTAACACAGGGGCCACCTACGAGCAGTACTTC.

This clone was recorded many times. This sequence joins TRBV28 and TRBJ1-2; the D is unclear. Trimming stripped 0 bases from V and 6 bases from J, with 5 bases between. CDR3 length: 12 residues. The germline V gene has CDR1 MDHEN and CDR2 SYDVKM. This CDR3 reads CASSLWGNGYTF. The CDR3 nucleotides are TGTGCCAGCAGTTTATGGGGAAATGGCTACACCTTC.